The 7 T cell receptor beta chains reported below all come from one sample, sequenced in a study of cytomegalovirus exposure and HLA in healthy donors. Researchers ran the PCR with 60 Vbeta and 13 Jbeta primers. Sequencing was performed with immunoSEQ multiplex PCR; in TCRdb, only in-frame clones are kept and a portion is missing. This table has about 200,000 clones, roughly 78% appearing once. Material for sequencing was PBMCs. The source is a girl under 18 in good health and CMV-seropositive.

This rearrangement joins TRBV12-5 to TRBJ2-7; possible D gene TRBD2, 5 bases. V shed 2 bases and J shed 2 bases, with 16 bases lying between them. The germline V gene encodes CDR1 LGHNT and CDR2 FRNRAP. This CDR3 has 16 amino acids. The DNA for the CDR3 is TGTGCTAGTGGTTTGCCTCCCAGCGGACCCACCTACGAGCAGTACTTC. Protein: CASGLPPSGPTYEQYF.

This rearrangement joins TRBV10-1 to TRBJ2-7; 8 bases match TRBD1. Germline-derived CDR1 and CDR2 are WNHNN and SYGVQD (reference sequence). The CDR3 loop spans 13 amino acids. V lost 6 bases and J lost 6; bases outside the gene matches: 7. The CDR3 here is CASSGQGLSEQYF. CDR3 sequence (DNA): TGCGCCAGCAGCGGACAGGGTCTCTCCGAGCAGTACTTC.

The CDR3 DNA sequence: TGTGCCAGCAGTTACTCGGCAGGGGTCGTCACTGAAGCTTTCTTT. Amino acids: CASSYSAGVVTEAFF. This rearrangement joins TRBV6-5 to TRBJ1-1; possibly TRBD1 for D (6 bases). V was cut by 0 bases and J by 4 bases, with 12 bases left in between. CDR1 is MNHEY, CDR2 SVGAGI, per germline. The CDR3 runs 15 residues.

The CDR3 protein is CASSPSLTGSGGNNEQFF. In DNA, the CDR3 is TGTGCCAGCAGTCCCTCCCTAACGGGGAGCGGGGGGAACAATGAGCAGTTCTTC. This sequence joins TRBV28 and TRBJ2-1; 9 nucleotides match TRBD2. V shed 5 bases, J shed 5 bases, and the junction held 16 bases outside the gene matches. Germline V gene data show CDR1 as MDHEN and CDR2 as SYDVKM. This CDR3 spans 18 amino acids.

V usage is TRBV5-1 and J usage is TRBJ1-1; weak D call: TRBD1 (6 bases). The germline V and J ends were trimmed by 4 bases and 5 bases, with 9 bases remaining between them. This CDR3 spans 12 amino acids. Germline V lookup: CDR1 SGHRS, CDR2 YFSETQ. CDR3 DNA sequence: TGCGCCAGCAGCGTTCAGGGGACTGAAGCTTTCTTT. This encodes CASSVQGTEAFF.

This clone was detected only a few times. The V call is TRBV4-1, the J call TRBJ2-2; D may be TRBD2 (6 bases). CDR1 and CDR2 from the germline V gene are MGHRA and YSYEKL. Trimming cost V 4 bases and J 0 bases, with 9 bases left between them. CDR3 length: 15 residues. CDR3 DNA sequence: TGCGCCAGCAGCCTCGGGACTTCGAACACCGGGGAGCTGTTTTTT. It codes for CASSLGTSNTGELFF.

The V and J genes are TRBV6-1 and TRBJ1-2; 7 bases are shared with TRBD1. V lost 5 bases, J lost 5 bases, and 8 bases stayed unmatched. The CDR3 runs to 14 residues. CDR1 and CDR2 from the germline V gene are MNHNS and SASEGT. For the CDR3, the DNA is TGTGCCAGCAGTTCATGGGACAGCGGGTATGGCTACACCTTC. As protein: CASSSWDSGYGYTF.